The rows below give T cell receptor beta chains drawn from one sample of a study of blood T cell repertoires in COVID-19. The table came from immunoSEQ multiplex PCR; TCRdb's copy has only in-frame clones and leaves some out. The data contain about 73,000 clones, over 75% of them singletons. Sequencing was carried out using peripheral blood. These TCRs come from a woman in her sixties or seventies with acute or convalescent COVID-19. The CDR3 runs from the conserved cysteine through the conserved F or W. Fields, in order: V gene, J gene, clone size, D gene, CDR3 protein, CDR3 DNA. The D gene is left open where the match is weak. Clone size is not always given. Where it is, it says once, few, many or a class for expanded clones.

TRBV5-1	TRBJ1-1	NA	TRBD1	CASSTGQPWPEAFF	TGCGCCAGCAGCACGGGACAGCCGTGGCCTGAAGCTTTCTTT
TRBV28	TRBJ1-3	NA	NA	CASRPGSPTTGNTIYF	TGTGCCAGCAGACCCGGGAGCCCTACCACCGGAAACACCATATATTTT
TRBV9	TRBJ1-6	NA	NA	CASSIESSYNSPLHF	TGTGCCAGCAGCATCGAGAGCTCCTATAATTCACCCCTCCACTTT
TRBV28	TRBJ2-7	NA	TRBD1	CASSLSAGGSYEQYF	TGTGCCAGCAGTTTATCGGCAGGGGGATCCTACGAGCAGTACTTC
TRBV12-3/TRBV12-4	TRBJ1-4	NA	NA	CASSWGDGEKLFF	TGTGCCAGCAGTTGGGGAGACGGTGAAAAACTGTTTTTT
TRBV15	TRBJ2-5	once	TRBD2	CATSTQRGSGTQYF	TGTGCCACCAGCACCCAGCGGGGGTCGGGGACCCAGTACTTC
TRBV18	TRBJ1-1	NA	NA	CASSKRELITTENTEAFF	TGTGCCAGCTCCAAACGGGAATTGATCACAACGGAAAACACTGAAGCTTTCTTT
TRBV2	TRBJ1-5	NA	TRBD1	CASSEMGQGVQPQHF	TGTGCCAGCAGTGAAATGGGACAGGGAGTTCAGCCCCAGCATTTT
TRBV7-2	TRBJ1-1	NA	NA	CASSLGDRMGVRNTEAFF	TGTGCCAGCAGCTTAGGTGACAGGATGGGCGTGAGGAACACTGAAGCTTTCTTT
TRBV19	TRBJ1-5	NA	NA	CASSTRTVYSNQPQHF	TGTGCCAGTAGTACGAGGACAGTATATAGCAATCAGCCCCAGCATTTT
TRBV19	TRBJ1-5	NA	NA	CASSTPPYIYQPQHF	TGTGCCAGTAGTACTCCCCCGTATATCTATCAGCCCCAGCATTTT
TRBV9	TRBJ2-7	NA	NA	CASTQDSLPYEQYF	TGTGCCAGCACCCAGGACAGTCTTCCCTACGAGCAGTACTTC
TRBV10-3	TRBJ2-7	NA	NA	CAISEEDSASYEQYF	TGTGCCATCAGTGAGGAGGACAGTGCCTCCTACGAGCAGTACTTC
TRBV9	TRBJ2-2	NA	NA	CASSEGSSNTGELFF	TGTGCCAGCAGCGAGGGGTCCTCGAACACCGGGGAGCTGTTTTTT
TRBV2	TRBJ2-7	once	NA	CASSVSVHEQYF	TGTGCCAGCAGCGTTTCGGTACACGAGCAGTACTTC
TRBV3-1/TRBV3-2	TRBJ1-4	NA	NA	CASSRQRNEKLFF	TGTGCCAGCAGCCGACAGCGTAATGAAAAACTGTTTTTT
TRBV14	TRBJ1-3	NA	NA	CASSQGYSGNTIYF	TGTGCCAGCAGCCAGGGCTACTCTGGAAACACCATATATTTT
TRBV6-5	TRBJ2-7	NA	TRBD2	CASRSEREGSYEQYF	TGTGCCAGCAGATCAGAGCGGGAGGGTTCCTACGAGCAGTACTTC
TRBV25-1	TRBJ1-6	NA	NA	CASSASPHNSPLHF	TGTGCCAGCAGTGCCTCGCCACACAATTCACCCCTCCACTTT
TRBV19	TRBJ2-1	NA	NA	CATTPPGSSYNEQFF	TGTGCCACTACGCCGCCAGGAAGCTCCTACAATGAGCAGTTCTTC
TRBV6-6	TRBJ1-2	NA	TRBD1	CASRQRTGGVSYGYTF	TGTGCCAGCAGACAGAGGACAGGGGGCGTATCCTATGGCTACACCTTC
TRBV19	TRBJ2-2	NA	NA	CASSIIFRGELFF	TGTGCCAGTAGTATTATTTTCCGGGGGGAGCTGTTTTTT
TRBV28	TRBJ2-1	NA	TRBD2	CASSLLAGVVPQFF	TGTGCCAGCAGTTTACTAGCGGGAGTAGTTCCCCAGTTCTTC
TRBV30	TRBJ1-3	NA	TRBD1	CAWSVQGVGSGNTIYF	TGTGCCTGGAGTGTACAGGGGGTAGGGAGCGGAAACACCATATATTTT
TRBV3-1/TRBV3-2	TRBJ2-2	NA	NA	CASSQTLAGELFF	TGTGCCAGCAGCCAAACCTTAGCCGGGGAGCTGTTTTTT
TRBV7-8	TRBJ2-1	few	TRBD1	CASSLDRGHEQFF	TGTGCCAGCAGCTTAGACAGGGGGCACGAGCAGTTCTTC
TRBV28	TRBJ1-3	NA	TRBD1	CASTGGFSGNTIYF	TGTGCCAGTACAGGGGGTTTCTCTGGAAACACCATATATTTT
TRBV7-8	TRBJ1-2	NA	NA	CASSLSPGLDYGYTF	TGTGCCAGCAGTCTTAGCCCAGGGCTTGACTATGGCTACACCTTC
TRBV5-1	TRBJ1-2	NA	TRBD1	CASSLDVGQGNYGYTF	TGCGCCAGCAGCCTGGACGTGGGACAGGGAAACTATGGCTACACCTTC
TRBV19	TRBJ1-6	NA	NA	CASSIGESSYNSPLHF	TGTGCCAGTAGTATAGGCGAGAGCTCCTATAATTCACCCCTCCACTTT
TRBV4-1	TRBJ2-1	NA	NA	CASSQPDSDEQFF	TGCGCCAGCAGCCAACCCGACAGCGATGAGCAGTTCTTC
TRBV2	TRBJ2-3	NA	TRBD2	CASSGTSGGEDTQYF	TGTGCCAGCAGTGGGACTAGCGGGGGAGAGGATACGCAGTATTTT
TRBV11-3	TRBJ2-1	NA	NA	CASSNPGYNEQFF	TGTGCCAGCAGCAATCCGGGGTACAATGAGCAGTTCTTC
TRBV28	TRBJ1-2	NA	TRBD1	CASSSGGGNYGYTF	TGTGCCAGCAGTTCAGGGGGCGGTAACTATGGCTACACCTTC
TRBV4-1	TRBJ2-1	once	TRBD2	CASSQVGGVIMNEQFF	TGCGCCAGCAGCCAAGTGGGGGGGGTTATTATGAATGAGCAGTTCTTC
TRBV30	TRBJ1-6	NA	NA	CAWDSKYFSPLHF	TGTGCCTGGGATTCGAAATACTTTTCACCCCTCCACTTT
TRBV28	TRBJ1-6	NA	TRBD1	CASGQGYNSPLHF	TGTGCATCGGGACAGGGCTATAATTCACCCCTCCACTTT
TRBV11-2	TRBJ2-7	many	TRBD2	CASSFSLPEGREVYYEQYF	TGTGCCAGCAGTTTCTCCCTGCCCGAGGGGCGGGAGGTATACTACGAGCAGTACTTC
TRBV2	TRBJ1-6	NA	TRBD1	CASSAGQGGSPLHF	TGTGCCAGCAGTGCTGGACAGGGGGGTTCACCCCTCCACTTT
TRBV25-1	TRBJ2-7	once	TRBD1	CASSPGDRTYEQYF	TGTGCCAGCAGCCCCGGGGACAGAACCTACGAGCAGTACTTC
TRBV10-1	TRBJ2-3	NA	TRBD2	CASSLAGDVDTQYF	TGCGCCAGCAGCCTAGCGGGAGATGTAGATACGCAGTATTTT
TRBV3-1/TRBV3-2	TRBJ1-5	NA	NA	CASSQYGQPQHF	TGTGCCAGCAGCCAATACGGTCAGCCCCAGCATTTT
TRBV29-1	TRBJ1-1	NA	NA	CSVGGHNTEAFF	TGCAGCGTGGGGGGGCACAACACTGAAGCTTTCTTT
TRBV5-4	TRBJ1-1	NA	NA	CASSLEGGNTEAFF	TGTGCCAGCAGCTTGGAAGGGGGTAACACTGAAGCTTTCTTT
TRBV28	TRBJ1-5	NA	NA	CASSLEGVLNQPQHF	TGTGCCAGCAGTTTAGAGGGGGTCCTGAATCAGCCCCAGCATTTT
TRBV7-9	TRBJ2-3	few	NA	CAIPAPWASSTDTQYF	TGTGCCATCCCAGCCCCCTGGGCGAGTAGCACAGATACGCAGTATTTT
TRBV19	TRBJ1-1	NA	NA	CASSRSSTGILNTEAFF	TGTGCCAGTAGTAGATCGTCGACAGGTATCTTAAACACTGAAGCTTTCTTT
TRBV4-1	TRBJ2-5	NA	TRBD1	CASSQGPGTGGKETQYF	TGCGCCAGCAGCCAAGGTCCAGGGACAGGGGGCAAAGAGACCCAGTACTTC
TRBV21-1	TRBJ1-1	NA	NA	CASSNSRGPTEAFF	TGTGCCAGCAGCAACAGCAGGGGTCCCACTGAAGCTTTCTTT
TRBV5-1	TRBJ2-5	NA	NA	CASSPQGRVQETQYF	TGCGCCAGCAGCCCCCAGGGGCGGGTCCAAGAGACCCAGTACTTC
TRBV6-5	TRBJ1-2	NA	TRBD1	CASSSGQGRGYTF	TGTGCCAGCAGTTCGGGACAGGGTAGAGGCTACACCTTC
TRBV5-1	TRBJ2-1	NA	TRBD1	CASSFLQGGPNEQFF	TGCGCCAGCAGCTTCCTACAGGGGGGTCCCAATGAGCAGTTCTTC